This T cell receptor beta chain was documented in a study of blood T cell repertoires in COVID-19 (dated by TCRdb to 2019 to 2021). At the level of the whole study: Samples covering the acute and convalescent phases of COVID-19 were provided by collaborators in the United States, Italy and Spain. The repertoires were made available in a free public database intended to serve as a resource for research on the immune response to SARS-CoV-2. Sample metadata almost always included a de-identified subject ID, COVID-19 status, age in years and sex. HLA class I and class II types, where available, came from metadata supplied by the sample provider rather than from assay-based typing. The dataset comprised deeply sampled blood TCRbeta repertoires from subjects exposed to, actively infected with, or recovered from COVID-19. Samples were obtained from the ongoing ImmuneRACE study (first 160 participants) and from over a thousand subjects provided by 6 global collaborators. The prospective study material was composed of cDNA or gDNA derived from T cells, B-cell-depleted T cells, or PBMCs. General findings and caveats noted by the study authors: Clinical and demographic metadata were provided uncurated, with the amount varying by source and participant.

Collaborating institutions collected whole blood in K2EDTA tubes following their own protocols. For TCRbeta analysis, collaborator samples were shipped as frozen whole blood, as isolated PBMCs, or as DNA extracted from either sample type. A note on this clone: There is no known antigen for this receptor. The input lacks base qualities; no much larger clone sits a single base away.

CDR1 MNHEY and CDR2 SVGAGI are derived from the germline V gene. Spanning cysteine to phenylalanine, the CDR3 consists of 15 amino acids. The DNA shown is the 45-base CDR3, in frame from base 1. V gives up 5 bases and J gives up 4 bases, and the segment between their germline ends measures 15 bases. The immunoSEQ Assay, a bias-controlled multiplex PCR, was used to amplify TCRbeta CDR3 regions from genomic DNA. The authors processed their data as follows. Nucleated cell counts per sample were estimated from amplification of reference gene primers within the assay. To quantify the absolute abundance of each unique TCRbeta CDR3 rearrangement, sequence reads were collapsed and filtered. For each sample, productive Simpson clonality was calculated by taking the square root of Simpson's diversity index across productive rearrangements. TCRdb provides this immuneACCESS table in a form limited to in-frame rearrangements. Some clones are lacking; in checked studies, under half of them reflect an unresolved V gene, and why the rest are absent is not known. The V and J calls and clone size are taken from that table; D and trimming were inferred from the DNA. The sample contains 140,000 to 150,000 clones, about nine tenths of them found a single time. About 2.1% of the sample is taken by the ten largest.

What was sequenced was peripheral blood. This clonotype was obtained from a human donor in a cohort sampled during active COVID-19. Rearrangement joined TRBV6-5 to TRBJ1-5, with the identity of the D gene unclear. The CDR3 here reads CASSQTEGANQPQHF. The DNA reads TGTGCCAGCAGTCAGACCGAGGGAGCTAATCAGCCCCAGCATTTT.